This entry is about one T cell receptor beta chain. Sequenced by immunoSEQ multiplex PCR; TCRdb stores in-frame clones only, minus some. The table records roughly 280,000 clones, approximately 83% of them present only once. This entry belongs to a study of blood T cell repertoires in COVID-19. Across the study: From the United States, Italy and Spain came samples of acute and convalescent COVID-19. The cDNA or gDNA used as material had been derived from T cells, B-cell-depleted T cells, or PBMCs.

From germline, CDR1 is SGHVS and CDR2 FNYEAQ. The CDR3 covers 16 residues. Deletions cut 5 bases from V and 3 bases from J, with 18 bases between. The clonotype was recovered from a woman in her 70s with acute or convalescent COVID-19. The specimen sequenced was peripheral blood. The chain links TRBV7-6 to TRBJ2-3; D may be TRBD1 (6 bases). The CDR3 loop reads CASSPRGGQGTDTQYF. The CDR3 DNA sequence: TGTGCCAGCAGCCCCCGGGGTGGGCAGGGGACAGATACGCAGTATTTT.